Each of the 3 T cell receptor beta chains below was sequenced from the same sample in a study of blood T cells in healthy people across ages. Alongside a J-beta primer mix, a sample-barcoded 5' primer served in a second PCR lasting roughly 7 to 12 cycles. TCRdb independently ran MiXCR on the 5' RACE reads; one entry per CDR3 protein. The sample contains over 600,000 distinct CDR3 sequences, just over 55% of which appear only once. What was sequenced was blood. These receptors originate from a man aged 40-55 years in good health.

The chain combines TRBV7-8 with TRBJ2-2; 15 nucleotides agree with TRBD2. V lost 5 bases and J lost 7; bases outside the gene matches: 5. CDR3 size: 16 residues. CDR1 is SGHVS, CDR2 FQNEAQ, per germline. The CDR3 sequence: CASSQGLAGGSGELFF. Written as DNA, the CDR3 is TGTGCCAGCAGCCAGGGACTAGCGGGGGGAAGCGGGGAGCTGTTTTTT.

This clonotype was detected ten times or more. The rearrangement uses TRBV6-5 and TRBJ2-5, with D maybe TRBD2 (5 bases). Germline assignment: CDR1 MNHEY and CDR2 SVGAGI. The CDR3 loop spans 13 amino acids. V was pared by 4 bases and J by 7 bases, with 13 bases between. In DNA, the CDR3 is TGTGCCAGCAGTTCAAACGGGGTCGCGACCCAGTACTTC. This translates into CASSSNGVATQYF.

The CDR3, as DNA: TGTGCCAGCACCCTACCGGGACAGGGAGATACGCAGTATTTT. It translates to CASTLPGQGDTQYF. This chain uses TRBV28 with TRBJ2-3, with 9 bases lining up with TRBD1. The CDR3 has 14 residues. V was pared by 7 bases and J by 5 bases, with 7 bases of the junction left unmatched. The germline gives CDR1 MDHEN, CDR2 SYDVKM.